This T cell receptor (beta chain) derives from a study of blood T cell repertoires in COVID-19. Turning to the study itself: T cells, B-cell-depleted T cells, or PBMCs supplied cDNA or gDNA.

In this sample, this clone turned up once. Clones were read by immunoSEQ multiplex PCR, and TCRdb kept only the in-frame ones, dropping some. The sample lists 150,000 to 180,000 clones; roughly four fifths were seen once. V shed 6 bases and J shed 6 bases, with 11 bases lying between them. This CDR3 region has 13 residues. This sequence was found in a woman aged 60-70 years with acute or convalescent COVID-19. The chain combines TRBV12-3 or TRBV12-4 with TRBJ2-2; D perhaps matches TRBD2 (5 bases). The specimen was peripheral blood. In nucleotides, the CDR3 is TGTGCCAGCAGACTAGGACGGGCCGGGGAGCTGTTTTTT. It encodes CASRLGRAGELFF.